Presented here are 17 T cell receptor beta chains from one specimen sequenced in a study of cytomegalovirus exposure and HLA in healthy donors. The PCR contained 60 Vbeta and 13 Jbeta primers. Clones were sequenced by immunoSEQ multiplex PCR, and TCRdb holds only the in-frame ones, with some missing. The sample contains some 150,000 clones, 55% to 80% of which appear only once. The sample comprised PBMCs. All receptors derive from a woman aged 60-75 years in good health and CMV-seropositive.

The chain has TRBV5-6 and TRBJ2-7, with D uncertain. The germline V gene has CDR1 SGHDT and CDR2 YYEEEE. The CDR3 has 15 amino acids. V lost 4 bases and J lost 0, with 14 bases in between. CDR3 nucleotides: TGTGCCAGCAGCACGGCTCGACTGAGCTCCTACGAGCAGTACTTC. As protein: CASSTARLSSYEQYF. Complete variable domain (other parts from reference TRBV5-6 and TRBJ2-7): DAGVTQSPTHLIKTRGQQVTLRCSPKSGHDTVSWYQQALGQGPQFIFQYYEEEERQRGNFPDRFSGHQFPNYSSELNVNALLLGDSALYLCASSTARLSSYEQYFGPGTRLTVT.

This chain uses TRBV7-9 with TRBJ1-1; D is unresolved. Germline values: CDR1 SEHNR, CDR2 FQNEAQ (reference sequence). The CDR3 sequence is 15 residues long. The V and J ends lost 3 bases and 1 base respectively, with 12 bases between them. This CDR3 reads CASSFQGRKNTEAFF. CDR3 nucleotides: TGTGCCAGCAGCTTTCAAGGGAGGAAGAACACTGAAGCTTTCTTT.

This chain links TRBV5-6 with TRBJ1-4; D unclear. With 1 base removed from V and 0 bases from J, the gap between germline ends came to 7 bases. The germline gives CDR1 SGHDT, CDR2 YYEEEE. The CDR3 length is 15 residues. CDR3 nucleotide sequence: TGTGCCAGCAGCTTGAATGGAGCAACTAATGAAAAACTGTTTTTT. Encoded protein: CASSLNGATNEKLFF.

The chain recombines TRBV9 with TRBJ1-3; D is possibly TRBD1 (5 bases). Germline assignment: CDR1 SGDLS and CDR2 YYNGEE. With 3 bases removed from V and 0 bases from J, the gap between germline ends came to 13 bases. The CDR3 totals 16 residues. The CDR3 loop reads CASSGETASSGNTIYF. As DNA, the CDR3 is TGTGCCAGCAGCGGTGAGACAGCCAGCTCTGGAAACACCATATATTTT.

This clone occurred once. CDR3 sequence reads: CASSQRTGSSYEQYF. The DNA of the CDR3 is TGTGCCAGCAGCCAACGGACAGGAAGCTCCTACGAGCAGTACTTC. V and J are TRBV4-2 and TRBJ2-7; 7 bases fit TRBD1. After removal of 2 bases from V and 0 bases from J, the junction contained 4 bases not matched to a gene. Germline V gene sequence: CDR1 LGHNA, CDR2 YNFKEQ. The CDR3 is made up of 15 amino acids.

The chain couples TRBV5-1 to TRBJ2-1; 8 bases are shared with TRBD2. V gave up 0 bases and J gave up 9 bases; unmatched junction bases: 5. Germline V gives CDR1 SGHRS, CDR2 YFSETQ. The CDR3 totals 14 residues. In DNA, the CDR3 is TGCGCCAGCAGCTTGGAGGCGGGAGGAGTTGAGCAGTTCTTC. Residues: CASSLEAGGVEQFF.

The chain is built from TRBV7-6 and TRBJ2-1; 8 bases align to TRBD2. Trimming cost V 5 bases and J 7 bases; bases outside gene matches: 10. Germline values: CDR1 SGHVS, CDR2 FNYEAQ. CDR3 size: 15 residues. For the CDR3, the DNA is TGTGCCAGCAGCCGTTTGGCGGGAGGACTTAATGAGCAGTTCTTC. It translates to CASSRLAGGLNEQFF.

This clone was seen a handful of times. This sequence joins TRBV4-1 and TRBJ1-2, with 8 bases matching TRBD1. CDR1 is MGHRA and CDR2 is YSYEKL in the germline V gene. This CDR3 has 15 residues. V lost 2 bases and J lost 4; bases outside the gene matches: 6. CDR3 region: CASSQQSGTGYGYTF. The CDR3 nucleotides are TGCGCCAGCAGCCAACAGAGTGGGACAGGCTATGGCTACACCTTC.

This clone was seen only a few times. This sequence joins TRBV7-2 and TRBJ1-2, with a weak D call TRBD1 (5 bases). The V gene lost 1 base and the J gene lost 3 bases, with 9 bases spanning the gap. The CDR3 extends over 14 amino acids. Germline assignment: CDR1 SGHTA and CDR2 FQGNSA. For the CDR3, the DNA is TGTGCCAGCAGCTTAGGACAGCGCTACTATGGCTACACCTTC. Residues: CASSLGQRYYGYTF.

This clone was observed a handful of times. The chain couples TRBV2 to TRBJ2-3, with TRBD2 matching 13 bases. Trimming took 4 bases from V and 4 from J; bases not matched to a gene: 8. From germline, CDR1 is SNHLY and CDR2 FYNNEI. The CDR3 length is 17 residues. The CDR3 DNA sequence: TGTGCCAGCAGTGTCCGAGGACTAGCGGGAGAACCAGATACGCAGTATTTT. Encoded protein: CASSVRGLAGEPDTQYF.

The V gene is TRBV7-9, the J gene TRBJ2-5, with 10 bases that match TRBD2. CDR3 size: 18 residues. The junction had 18 bases not matched to a gene; V was cut back by 6 bases and J by 5 bases. Germline V lookup: CDR1 SEHNR, CDR2 FQNEAQ (reference sequence). In DNA form, the CDR3 reads TGTGCCAGCAGTCTCCCTCGGGCTAGCGGGAGTAATAGGGAGACCCAGTACTTC. Translating it yields CASSLPRASGSNRETQYF.

The V gene is TRBV7-2, the J gene TRBJ2-7; D gene unclear. Per germline, CDR1 SGHTA and CDR2 FQGNSA. V was shortened by 5 bases and J by 0 bases, with 11 bases between the two germline ends. CDR3 length: 14 residues. This chain's CDR3 is CASSRTTNSYEQYF. The CDR3, as DNA: TGTGCCAGCAGCCGTACAACCAACTCCTACGAGCAGTACTTC.

The chain combines TRBV27 with TRBJ1-2; tentative D call: TRBD1 (5 bases). Germline CDR1 MNHEY, CDR2 SMNVEV (reference sequence). CDR3 length equals 13 residues. V lost 5 bases to trimming and J lost 4 bases, with 11 bases between them. CDR3 protein: CASSPRQSYGYTF. Written as DNA, the CDR3 is TGTGCCAGCAGTCCCCGACAGAGCTATGGCTACACCTTC.

The J gene is TRBJ2-1, the V gene TRBV5-4; TRBD1 aligns across 11 bases. The CDR3 is 17 amino acids. V shed 4 bases, J shed 4 bases, and the junction held 10 bases outside the gene matches. Germline V gene data show CDR1 as SGHNT and CDR2 as YYREEE (reference sequence). The CDR3 nucleotides are TGTGCCAGCAGCCCTACTACCGGGACAGGGGGTTACAATGAGCAGTTCTTC. It specifies CASSPTTGTGGYNEQFF.

This chain uses TRBV28 with TRBJ1-2, with D possibly matching TRBD1 (5 bases). V lost 2 bases and J lost 6, with 13 bases in between. The CDR3 sequence is 14 residues long. Germline lookup yields CDR1 MDHEN and CDR2 SYDVKM. The CDR3: CASSLPLRDNGYTF. As DNA, the CDR3 is TGTGCCAGCAGTTTACCACTCAGGGATAATGGCTACACCTTC.

The chain is built from TRBV5-4 and TRBJ2-7; 9 bases agree with TRBD2. The CDR3 runs 15 residues. Germline-derived CDR1 and CDR2 are SGHNT and YYREEE (reference sequence). The V gene end was trimmed by 0 bases and the J gene end by 4 bases; junction bases not matched to a gene: 5. The CDR3 DNA reads as TGTGCCAGCAGCTTGGGAGGTAGCGGGAGTTACGAGCAGTACTTC. Its translation: CASSLGGSGSYEQYF.

The chain has TRBV5-1 and TRBJ2-4; no clear D. The CDR3 totals 14 residues. Trimming cost V 4 bases and J 6 bases, with 14 bases left between them. The V gene's germline CDR1 is SGHRS and CDR2 YFSETQ. The CDR3: CASSPGWSSNIQYF. CDR3 nucleotides: TGCGCCAGCAGCCCTGGATGGAGTTCAAACATTCAGTACTTC.